These 20 T cell receptor beta chains were sequenced from one sample in a study of OX40 agonist ivuxolimab in advanced cancers. Using immunoSEQ multiplex PCR, the repertoire was profiled, and TCRdb retains in-frame clones only, with some absent. The table includes fewer than 20,000 clones, over 80% detected once. Sequenced here: CD4+ or CD8+ T cells sorted from blood, sampled in a trial of the OX40 agonist ivuxolimab. These receptors originate from an adult with an advanced solid tumor such as melanoma, head and neck, liver or kidney cancer.

A single count supports this clone. The chain joins TRBV4-1 to TRBJ2-7; 12 bases agree with TRBD2. CDR3 length: 16 residues. CDR1 is MGHRA, CDR2 YSYEKL, per germline. Trimming cost V 0 bases and J 6 bases; bases outside gene matches: 6. Written as DNA, the CDR3 is TGCGCCAGCAGCCAAGATTTACTAGCGGGAGGAGTCGAGCAGTACTTC. This translates into CASSQDLLAGGVEQYF.

A single count supports this clone. The chain couples TRBV4-1 to TRBJ2-1; the D gene is possibly TRBD1 (6 bases). The CDR3 loop spans 14 amino acids. V was pared by 3 bases and J by 2 bases, with 8 bases between. Germline CDR1 and CDR2: MGHRA and YSYEKL. For the CDR3, the DNA is TGCGCCAGCAGCCACCGGGACACCTACAATGAGCAGTTCTTC. It specifies CASSHRDTYNEQFF.

The chain recombines TRBV10-3 with TRBJ2-7; TRBD1 aligns across 8 bases. Germline V CDR1 and CDR2: ENHRY, SYGVKD. CDR3 size: 16 residues. The J segment lost 6 bases and the V segment lost 7 bases, leaving 17 bases of the junction unmatched. The CDR3 reads CAITGFVGTQGAEQYF. Here the CDR3 DNA reads TGTGCCATCACTGGATTCGTTGGGACCCAGGGGGCCGAGCAGTACTTC.

The V and J genes are TRBV4-3 and TRBJ2-7; 11 nucleotides line up with TRBD2. V lost 2 bases to trimming and J lost 6 bases; unmatched junction nucleotides: 9. Per the germline V gene, CDR1 is LGHNA and CDR2 is YSLEER. This CDR3 has 16 amino acids. The CDR3 here is CASSQTLAGGWGEQYF. Here the CDR3 DNA reads TGCGCCAGCAGCCAAACCTTAGCGGGAGGGTGGGGCGAGCAGTACTTC.

This chain connects TRBV28 to TRBJ2-4; 8 bases agree with TRBD2. V lost 8 bases to trimming and J lost 6 bases; unmatched junction nucleotides: 9. This CDR3 has 14 amino acids. Germline CDR1 MDHEN, CDR2 SYDVKM. CDR3 amino acids: CASGKGREVNIQYF. The CDR3, as DNA: TGTGCCAGCGGAAAGGGGCGGGAGGTAAACATTCAGTACTTC.

The chain recombines TRBV15 with TRBJ2-7, with D perhaps TRBD2 (6 bases). V was trimmed by 2 bases and J by 1 base, leaving 15 bases between them. The germline CDR1 and CDR2 sequences are LNHNV and YYDKDF (reference sequence). There are 16 residues in the CDR3. For the CDR3, the DNA is TGTGCCACCAGCAGAATCGGCGCAGGAGGGTCCTACGAGCAGTACTTC. It yields the protein CATSRIGAGGSYEQYF.

V gene TRBV7-9 combines with J gene TRBJ2-1; 8 bases are shared with TRBD2. Germline-derived CDR1 and CDR2 are SEHNR and FQNEAQ (reference sequence). The CDR3 extends over 14 amino acids. V was clipped by 5 bases and J by 4 bases; unmatched bases: 4. The CDR3 loop is CASSVSGIYNEQFF. CDR3 nucleotide sequence: TGTGCCAGCAGCGTTAGCGGGATATACAATGAGCAGTTCTTC.

The table lists this clone with a count of one. The chain couples TRBV4-3 to TRBJ2-1; 8 nucleotides match TRBD1. The germline V gene encodes CDR1 LGHNA and CDR2 YSLEER. The V and J ends lost 0 bases and 7 bases, in that order; junction bases with no gene match: 14. The CDR3 sequence is 18 residues long. CDR3 amino acids: CASSQDRETGGLWNEQFF. CDR3 bases: TGCGCCAGCAGCCAAGATCGAGAAACAGGGGGTTTGTGGAATGAGCAGTTCTTC.

The V and J genes are TRBV4-3 and TRBJ2-7; TRBD2 matches 12 bases. CDR1 is LGHNA and CDR2 is YSLEER in the germline V gene. The CDR3 has 15 amino acids. The ends lost 3 bases at V and 6 bases at J; junction bases unmatched: 6. The CDR3 sequence: CASSHELAGGGEQYF. The CDR3 region has the DNA TGCGCCAGCAGCCACGAACTAGCGGGAGGTGGCGAGCAGTACTTC.

The rearrangement joins TRBV6-5 to TRBJ1-3; D call uncertain. V was pared by 2 bases and J by 0 bases, with 8 bases between. CDR3 length equals 15 residues. Germline V gives CDR1 MNHEY, CDR2 SVGAGI. For the CDR3, the DNA is TGTGCCAGCAGTTACGGGCTTTCCTCTGGAAACACCATATATTTT. As protein: CASSYGLSSGNTIYF.

In the case of this clone: This CDR3 is also generated by other DNA sequences in the sample. The CDR3 DNA reads as TGTGCCAGCAGCTCCGCCGGCGTCTCTGGGGCCAACGTCCTGACTTTC. This translates into CASSSAGVSGANVLTF. J is TRBJ2-6 and V is TRBV5-6; no clear D gene. Trimming took 3 bases from V and 0 from J, leaving 10 bases between them. This CDR3 spans 16 amino acids. Germline-derived CDR1 and CDR2 are SGHDT and YYEEEE.

The rearrangement uses TRBV10-3 and TRBJ2-4; either TRBD1 or TRBD2 may supply D (5 bases each). V gave up 8 bases and J gave up 7 bases, with 15 bases separating them. The germline gives CDR1 ENHRY, CDR2 SYGVKD. This CDR3 has 13 residues. The CDR3 sequence is CAIGGSDANIQYF. CDR3 DNA sequence: TGTGCCATCGGGGGATCCGACGCGAACATTCAGTACTTC.

This clone was found a few times. The rearrangement links TRBV27 to TRBJ2-3; the D gene is possibly TRBD2 (6 bases). The germline V and J ends were trimmed by 6 bases and 6 bases, with 13 bases remaining between them. Per germline, CDR1 MNHEY and CDR2 SMNVEV (reference sequence). CDR3 size: 13 residues. The CDR3 DNA sequence: TGTGCCAGCAGGACGGGAGCGGTGGATACGCAGTATTTT. Its protein product is CASRTGAVDTQYF.

This clone was found a few times. Other DNA sequences from this sample encode an identical CDR3 as well. The chain combines TRBV27 with TRBJ2-5; possibly TRBD2 for D (5 bases). V shed 4 bases and J shed 5 bases, with 8 bases lying between them. CDR3 length equals 12 residues. Germline CDR1 is MNHEY and CDR2 is SMNVEV (reference sequence). The CDR3 DNA follows: TGTGCCAGCAGTTCGCCGGGGGAGACCCAGTACTTC. It translates to CASSSPGETQYF.

V gene TRBV4-1 combines with J gene TRBJ1-1; D is unresolved. V gave up 2 bases and J gave up 11 bases, with 9 bases separating them. The CDR3 is 11 residues long. Germline V gene data show CDR1 as MGHRA and CDR2 as YSYEKL. The CDR3 loop is CASSQQDRAFF. CDR3 sequence (DNA): TGCGCCAGCAGCCAACAGGACCGCGCTTTCTTT.

The V gene is TRBV19, the J gene TRBJ2-3; unclear D gene. CDR1 and CDR2 from the germline V gene are LNHDA and SQIVND (reference sequence). V dropped 4 bases and J dropped 6 bases, with 8 bases sitting between them. The CDR3 runs to 12 residues. Written as DNA, the CDR3 is TGTGCCAGTAGTACCCTACTCGATACGCAGTATTTT. This codes for CASSTLLDTQYF.

V is TRBV5-1 and J is TRBJ1-5; maybe TRBD1 (5 bases). V lost 4 bases, J lost 4 bases, and 12 bases lay in between. The germline V gene encodes CDR1 SGHRS and CDR2 YFSETQ. The CDR3 length is 14 residues. CDR3 amino acids: CASSPGPTNQPQHF. CDR3 nucleotides: TGCGCCAGCAGCCCGGGACCCACGAATCAGCCCCAGCATTTT.

The chain joins TRBV7-9 to TRBJ2-1; 7 positions agree with TRBD2. The CDR3 runs to 17 residues. The V gene end was trimmed by 0 bases and the J gene end by 2 bases; junction bases not matched to a gene: 7. Germline V lookup: CDR1 SEHNR, CDR2 FQNEAQ (reference sequence). In nucleotides, the CDR3 is TGTGCCAGCAGCTTAGCCTACGGCGGGAGAGCCTACAATGAGCAGTTCTTC. It is translated as CASSLAYGGRAYNEQFF.

The V gene is TRBV6-5, the J gene TRBJ2-7, with D possibly being TRBD1 (6 bases). Germline CDR1 and CDR2: MNHEY and SVGAGI. This CDR3 comprises 12 residues. Trimming stripped 8 bases from V and 0 bases from J, with 8 bases between. The DNA for the CDR3 is TGTGCCAGCCAACAGGGCTCCTACGAGCAGTACTTC. Its translation: CASQQGSYEQYF.

The chain couples TRBV2 to TRBJ2-7; D perhaps matches TRBD1 (6 bases). The CDR3 is 13 residues long. V dropped 4 bases and J dropped 2 bases, with 9 bases sitting between them. The V gene's germline CDR1 is SNHLY and CDR2 FYNNEI. The CDR3 coding sequence is TGTGCCAGCAGTGGTCGGACAGCCTACGAGCAGTACTTC. Amino acids: CASSGRTAYEQYF.